The sequence of this TCR beta chain was determined in a study of blood T cell repertoires in COVID-19 (dated by TCRdb to the early 2020s). With regard to the full study: The collaborator samples originated in the United States, Italy and Spain and spanned the acute and convalescent phases of COVID-19. The samples were drawn from the first 160 participants of the ongoing ImmuneRACE study and from over 950 subjects provided by 6 global collaborators. The prospective study material was composed of cDNA or gDNA derived from T cells, B-cell-depleted T cells, or PBMCs. Deeply sampled blood TCRbeta repertoires from subjects exposed to, actively infected with, or recovered from COVID-19 were included in the dataset. A de-identified subject ID, COVID-19 status, age in years and sex were almost always included in the sample metadata. Where available, HLA class I and class II types were obtained from metadata supplied by the sample provider rather than from assay-based typing. The repertoires were released in a freely available public database meant as a resource for research on the immune response to SARS-CoV-2. The investigation overall reported the following: Clinical and demographic metadata were provided uncurated, with the amount varying by source and participant.

A second Seattle source provided samples from volunteer blood donors who had recovered from COVID-19. Collaborating institutions collected whole blood in K2EDTA tubes following their own protocols. Collaborator samples were shipped for TCRbeta analysis as frozen whole blood, isolated PBMCs, or DNA extracted from either sample type. TCRbeta CDR3 regions were amplified from genomic DNA using the immunoSEQ Assay, a bias-controlled multiplex PCR. In the source study's methods: Within the assay, amplification of reference gene primers was used to estimate how many nucleated cells each sample contained. To quantify the absolute abundance of each unique TCRbeta CDR3 rearrangement, sequence reads were collapsed and filtered. For each sample, productive Simpson clonality was calculated as the square root of Simpson's diversity index over productive rearrangements. This is the immuneACCESS table as TCRdb keeps it, with only in-frame sequences that have V and J called. A part of the clones is gone; compared with another copy, unresolved V genes explain less than half, and the rest is unexplained. D and trimming were read from the DNA, whereas the V and J calls and clone size are those reported in that table. The sample contains just over 250,000 clones, roughly 90% of them found a single time. Of the sample, roughly 4% falls within the top ten clones.

Remarks on this clone: Its antigen remains unidentified. Per-base quality was not reported, and no clone a single base away is much larger than it.

Sequencing input: peripheral blood. The sequence was obtained from a man aged 55 to 70 who had recovered from COVID-19.

The CDR3 protein: CASSLREYPSSYNEQFF. The bases read TGTGCCAGCAGCTTACGGGAGTACCCGAGCTCCTACAATGAGCAGTTCTTC. The rearranged chain carries TRBV7-6 and TRBJ2-1; matching of 6 bases hints at TRBD2 as the D gene. V drops 2 bases and J drops 0 bases, leaving 14 bases in between. CDR1 SGHVS and CDR2 FNYEAQ are derived from the germline V gene. Including the terminal cysteine and phenylalanine, the CDR3 comprises 17 residues. The sequence is cut down to CDR3 DNA, 51 bases in frame from base 1.